The rows below give T cell receptor beta chains drawn from one sample of a study of Graves' ophthalmopathy and Graves' hyperthyroidism. In TCRdb, the multiplex PCR reads were re-called with MiXCR into one record per CDR3 protein. The sample contains hundreds of thousands of distinct CDR3 sequences, 22% of which appear only once. The specimen was peripheral blood. Every receptor here comes from a woman aged 18-35 years with stable Graves' hyperthyroidism. Some clones in this sample may be carry-over from other donors' samples. CDR3s include the opening cysteine and the closing phenylalanine or tryptophan. A D gene is named only where the DNA matches it firmly. For some rows the clone size is stated as once, few or many, or as a class when expanded; others skip it.

size | J | D | V | CDR3 | DNA
many | TRBJ2-5 | TRBD2 | TRBV9 | CASSVGLAGRQETQYF | TGTGCCAGCAGCGTAGGACTAGCGGGCAGACAAGAGACCCAGTACTTC
few | TRBJ2-5 | TRBD2 | TRBV4-1 | CASSQGSRGGVETQYF | TGCGCCAGCAGCCAAGGGTCGCGGGGGGGCGTGGAGACCCAGTACTTC
. | TRBJ1-1 | . | TRBV12-3/TRBV12-4 | CASSSGPWYTEAFF | TGTGCCAGCAGTTCAGGGCCGTGGTATACTGAAGCTTTCTTT
. | TRBJ1-2 | . | TRBV30 | CAWSVPGPAYGYTF | TGTGCCTGGAGTGTACCCGGGCCCGCTTATGGCTACACCTTC
. | TRBJ1-5 | . | TRBV24-1 | CATSDRPKDSNQPQHF | TGTGCCACCAGTGACCGACCAAAGGATAGCAATCAGCCCCAGCATTTT
many | TRBJ2-5 | . | TRBV7-2 | CASSLVVGGYQETQYF | TGTGCCAGCAGCTTAGTGGTGGGCGGATACCAAGAGACCCAGTACTTC
. | TRBJ1-1 | . | TRBV6-1 | CASSAQFGQMNTEAFF | TGTGCCAGCAGTGCCCAGTTCGGACAAATGAACACTGAAGCTTTCTTT
. | TRBJ2-7 | . | TRBV12-3/TRBV12-4 | CASSFRLQGDEQYF | TGTGCCAGCAGTTTCCGACTTCAAGGCGACGAGCAGTACTTC
. | TRBJ1-5 | . | TRBV30 | CAWSHEANQPQHF | TGTGCCTGGAGTCACGAGGCCAATCAGCCCCAGCATTTT
many | TRBJ1-3 | . | TRBV12-3/TRBV12-4 | CASSFSGGGNTIYF | TGTGCCAGCAGTTTCTCCGGTGGTGGAAACACCATATATTTT
many | TRBJ1-1 | . | TRBV15 | CATSRGDHLNTEAFF | TGTGCCACCAGCAGAGGGGACCACTTGAACACTGAAGCTTTCTTT
few | TRBJ1-1 | . | TRBV30 | CAWSTTRNPLEAFF | TGTGCCTGGAGCACTACCAGGAATCCCCTTGAAGCTTTCTTT
. | TRBJ1-1 | . | TRBV19 | CASSIEGWSTEAFF | TGTGCCAGTAGTATTGAGGGCTGGAGCACTGAAGCTTTCTTT
few | TRBJ2-7 | TRBD2 | TRBV5-1 | CASSLVPLLAGAYEQYF | TGCGCCAGCAGCTTGGTTCCCTTACTAGCGGGAGCCTACGAGCAGTACTTC
many | TRBJ2-5 | TRBD1 | TRBV20-1 | CSAPTGQGQETQYF | TGCAGTGCTCCGACGGGACAGGGGCAGGAGACCCAGTACTTC
. | TRBJ2-7 | TRBD2 | TRBV5-1 | CASSLESSGSLREQYF | TGCGCCAGCAGCTTGGAAAGTAGCGGGAGCCTCCGGGAGCAGTACTTC
many | TRBJ2-7 | . | TRBV4-1 | CASSHPTEGGLGVEQYF | TGCGCCAGCAGCCACCCTACGGAGGGGGGTCTAGGGGTGGAGCAGTACTTC
many | TRBJ1-2 | TRBD1 | TRBV29-1 | CSVEDPGTGGGYTF | TGCAGCGTTGAAGATCCCGGGACAGGGGGCGGCTACACCTTC
many | TRBJ1-2 | . | TRBV9 | CASSVGIGKGYGYTF | TGTGCCAGCAGCGTAGGAATAGGGAAAGGATATGGCTACACCTTC
many | TRBJ2-4 | . | TRBV11-3 | CASSLMGEAKNIQYF | TGTGCCAGCAGCTTAATGGGAGAGGCCAAAAACATTCAGTACTTC
few | TRBJ2-2 | . | TRBV12-3/TRBV12-4 | CASKEGGELFF | TGTGCCAGCAAAGAGGGCGGGGAGCTGTTTTTT
. | TRBJ2-7 | . | TRBV24-1 | CATSDSGQNLKQYF | TGTGCCACCAGTGATTCTGGACAGAATTTGAAGCAGTACTTC
. | TRBJ2-2 | . | TRBV11-2 | CASSPTSNTGELFF | TGTGCCAGCAGCCCGACTAGTAACACCGGGGAGCTGTTTTTT
many | TRBJ1-1 | TRBD1 | TRBV10-3 | CATKTGGNTEAFF | TGTGCCACCAAGACAGGGGGAAACACTGAAGCTTTCTTT
. | TRBJ1-1 | TRBD1 | TRBV2 | CASSSQGALNTEAFF | TGTGCCAGCAGTAGCCAGGGGGCGCTTAACACTGAAGCTTTCTTT
. | TRBJ2-7 | . | TRBV6-1 | CASTKGGRAGTYEQYF | TGTGCCAGCACCAAAGGGGGTCGGGCAGGGACCTACGAGCAGTACTTC
once | TRBJ2-5 | TRBD2 | TRBV20-1 | CGSTGGLGETQYF | TGCGGTTCTACGGGGGGGCTGGGAGAGACCCAGTACTTC
many | TRBJ2-7 | . | TRBV30 | CAWDRLSTYEQYF | TGTGCCTGGGACAGACTGAGTACCTACGAGCAGTACTTC
many | TRBJ2-5 | . | TRBV10-3 | CAIKSNRSPKEETQYF | TGTGCCATCAAATCGAATCGAAGTCCCAAGGAAGAGACCCAGTACTTC
many | TRBJ1-6 | . | TRBV14 | CASSHSLQPAYNSPLHF | TGTGCCAGCAGCCATAGCCTACAGCCAGCCTATAATTCACCCCTCCACTTT
many | TRBJ1-1 | . | TRBV6-1 | CASSPRCDTEAFF | TGTGCCAGCAGCCCCCGCTGTGACACTGAAGCTTTCTTT
once | TRBJ2-7 | . | TRBV29-1 | CSVGAPHGEQYF | TGCAGCGTTGGCGCGCCCCACGGCGAGCAGTACTTC
many | TRBJ2-7 | TRBD1 | TRBV20-1 | CSASTGQGAYEQYF | TGCAGTGCTAGTACGGGACAGGGGGCCTACGAGCAGTACTTC
few | TRBJ1-3 | TRBD1 | TRBV6-1 | CASSEFGAQGAPGNTIYF | TGTGCCAGCAGTGAATTCGGGGCTCAGGGGGCGCCTGGAAACACCATATATTTT
. | TRBJ2-5 | . | TRBV7-2 | CASSGRLGEETQYF | TGTGCCAGCAGCGGACGACTGGGAGAAGAGACCCAGTACTTC
many | TRBJ1-2 | TRBD1 | TRBV28 | CASSFDTTGTALSYGYTF | TGTGCCAGCAGTTTTGATACTACCGGGACAGCGCTGAGCTATGGCTACACCTTC
many | TRBJ1-1 | TRBD1 | TRBV14 | CASSQDGTGLYTEAFF | TGTGCCAGCAGCCAAGACGGGACAGGGCTGTACACTGAAGCTTTCTTT
many | TRBJ1-1 | . | TRBV30 | CAWRALLTGWNTEAFF | TGTGCCTGGAGGGCACTACTGACAGGCTGGAACACTGAAGCTTTCTTT
many | TRBJ2-4 | TRBD1 | TRBV27 | CASSWGTGGPMNIQYF | TGTGCCAGCAGTTGGGGGACAGGGGGCCCAATGAACATTCAGTACTTC
few | TRBJ2-7 | TRBD2 | TRBV19 | CASSMVAGGIYEQYF | TGTGCCAGTAGTATGGTAGCGGGAGGAATCTACGAGCAGTACTTC
many | TRBJ2-7 | . | TRBV5-1 | CASSLGDEQYF | TGTGCCAGCAGTTTAGGGGACGAGCAGTACTTC
many | TRBJ1-2 | . | TRBV15 | CATSEVAGNYGYTF | TGTGCCACCAGTGAAGTTGCGGGCAACTATGGCTACACCTTC
few | TRBJ2-5 | . | TRBV5-6 | CASSSITEGETQYF | TGTGCCAGCAGCTCCATTACAGAGGGAGAGACCCAGTACTTC
many | TRBJ2-2 | . | TRBV6-2/TRBV6-3 | CASSSAWPVSGELFF | TGTGCCAGCAGTTCCGCCTGGCCAGTTTCAGGGGAGCTGTTTTTT
. | TRBJ1-1 | . | TRBV30 | CAWRKDANTEAFF | TGTGCCTGGAGAAAAGACGCGAACACTGAAGCTTTCTTT
many | TRBJ2-4 | . | TRBV6-1 | CASSDLGRQQNIQYF | TGTGCCAGCAGTGACCTTGGAAGGCAGCAAAACATTCAGTACTTC
many | TRBJ2-7 | TRBD1 | TRBV28 | CASSQDRFWGIEQYF | TGTGCCAGCAGCCAGGACAGGTTTTGGGGTATCGAGCAGTACTTC
many | TRBJ2-7 | . | TRBV6-2/TRBV6-3 | CASSYGLYEQYF | TGTGCCAGCAGTTACGGGCTCTACGAGCAGTACTTC
few | TRBJ2-7 | TRBD1 | TRBV6-1 | CASKQGAWGYEQYF | TGTGCCAGCAAACAGGGGGCCTGGGGCTACGAGCAGTACTTC
many | TRBJ1-1 | TRBD1 | TRBV2 | CASITQGGQWGTEAFF | TGTGCCAGCATTACCCAGGGGGGACAGTGGGGCACTGAAGCTTTCTTT
few | TRBJ2-7 | . | TRBV7-2 | CASRTHRESYEQYF | TGTGCCAGCCGGACCCACAGGGAATCCTACGAGCAGTACTTC